A single T cell receptor beta chain is shown here with its context. The CDR3 spans 12 residues. V was clipped by 1 base and J by 8 bases, with 8 bases between them. Germline loops: CDR1 SGHVS, CDR2 FNYEAQ. The data stem from a study of blood T cell repertoires in COVID-19. At the level of the study: Italy, Spain and the United States were the sources of the convalescent and acute COVID-19 samples.

The method was immunoSEQ multiplex PCR; TCRdb's version includes in-frame clones alone and lacks a portion of them. The sample consists of roughly 200,000 clones, around 83% of them appearing once. The chain links TRBV7-6 to TRBJ1-2; tentatively, D is TRBD1 (5 bases). The sample taken for sequencing was peripheral blood. The clonotype comes from an elderly woman with acute or convalescent COVID-19. This CDR3 reads CASSLGGEGYTF. CDR3 sequence (DNA): TGTGCCAGCAGCTTAGGGGGCGAGGGCTACACCTTC.